The clone carrying this T cell receptor beta chain was seen a few times. In TCRdb, the RT-PCR reads were re-called with MiXCR into one record per CDR3 protein. The table shows 550,000 to 750,000 distinct CDR3 sequences, with 13% to 15% occurring only once. The germline CDR1 and CDR2 sequences are KGHSH and LQKENI. Trimming removed 1 base at V and 10 bases at J, with 14 bases between. CDR3 length: 14 residues. Source material: memory CD4+ T cells from blood. The TCR originated in a female donor in good health, serving as a healthy control. The chain couples TRBV18 to TRBJ2-1; D remains ambiguous. CDR3 bases: TGTGCCAGCTCACCACTTGGGCTCAGATACGAGCAGTTCTTC. Amino acids: CASSPLGLRYEQFF.